Detailed here is one TCR beta chain. The antigen is unknown. The data are from a study of cytomegalovirus exposure and HLA in healthy donors. At the time of sampling, donors were nominally healthy, though unrecorded immune exposures were likely. The PCR made use of 60 Vbeta and 13 Jbeta primers. Here immunoSEQ multiplex PCR was the method, and the copy in TCRdb shows in-frame clones only, minus some. Here the sample spans about 150,000 clones, about 64% being singletons. Germline V gives CDR1 MGHRA, CDR2 YSYEKL. The CDR3 covers 12 residues. The ends were cut back, 6 bases at V and 7 bases at J, with 13 bases in the middle. Study outcomes and limitations: CMV antigen specificity of three CMV-associated chains was confirmed in vitro.

Input material: PBMCs. The chain carries TRBV4-1 and TRBJ2-7; D is perhaps TRBD1 (6 bases). This receptor was obtained from a woman in her thirties or forties in good health and CMV-seronegative. CDR3 nucleotide sequence: TGCGCCAGCAGTCTAGGACAGACAGAGCAGTACTTC. Translating it yields CASSLGQTEQYF.